This T cell receptor beta chain was identified in a study of blood T cell repertoires in COVID-19. Study overall: Sources were T cells, B-cell-depleted T cells, or PBMCs; the material itself was cDNA or gDNA.

The germline V and J ends were trimmed by 5 bases and 7 bases, with 11 bases remaining between them. The CDR3 extends over 12 amino acids. From germline, CDR1 is MDHEN and CDR2 SYDVKM. Under the authors' procedure: The assay estimated nucleated cells by amplifying reference gene primers. Only in-frame clones appear in the TCRdb table, and some are missing; sequencing was by immunoSEQ multiplex PCR. V, J and clone size reflect that table, while D and trimming were determined from the DNA. The sample lists tens of thousands of clones, around 86% occurring once. This receptor was taken from a human donor with acute or convalescent COVID-19. The donor label of this sample is uncertain. Specimen: peripheral blood. V is TRBV28 and J is TRBJ1-2, with D perhaps TRBD1 (6 bases). CDR3 coding DNA: TGTGCCAGCAGTGTGGGGACAACTGGCTACACCTTC. Encoded protein: CASSVGTTGYTF.